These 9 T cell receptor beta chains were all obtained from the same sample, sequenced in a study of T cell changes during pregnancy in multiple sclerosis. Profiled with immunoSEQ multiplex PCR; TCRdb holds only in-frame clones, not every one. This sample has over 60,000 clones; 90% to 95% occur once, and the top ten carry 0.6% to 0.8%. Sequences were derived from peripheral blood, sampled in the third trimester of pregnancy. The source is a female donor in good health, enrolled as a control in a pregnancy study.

The CDR3 reads CASTPLAGSTDTQYF. Here the CDR3 DNA reads TGTGCCAGCACCCCACTAGCGGGAAGCACAGATACGCAGTATTTT. The chain joins TRBV6-4 to TRBJ2-3, with 10 positions matching TRBD2. J gave up 0 bases and V 7 bases, and 4 bases lay outside the gene matches. Germline-derived CDR1 and CDR2 are MRHNA and SNTAGT. This CDR3 comprises 15 residues.

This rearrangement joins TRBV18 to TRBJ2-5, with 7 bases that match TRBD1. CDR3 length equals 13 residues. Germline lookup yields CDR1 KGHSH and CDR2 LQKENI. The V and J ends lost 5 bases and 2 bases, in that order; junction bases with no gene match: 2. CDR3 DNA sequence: TGTGCCAGCTCAGGCAGGGGGCAAGAGACCCAGTACTTC. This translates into CASSGRGQETQYF.

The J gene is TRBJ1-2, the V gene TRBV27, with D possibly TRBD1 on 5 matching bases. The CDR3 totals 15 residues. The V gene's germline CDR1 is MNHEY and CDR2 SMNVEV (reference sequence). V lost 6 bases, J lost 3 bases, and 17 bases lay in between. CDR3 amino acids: CASSWTPSGDYGYTF. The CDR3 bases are TGTGCCAGCAGCTGGACACCATCGGGGGACTATGGCTACACCTTC.

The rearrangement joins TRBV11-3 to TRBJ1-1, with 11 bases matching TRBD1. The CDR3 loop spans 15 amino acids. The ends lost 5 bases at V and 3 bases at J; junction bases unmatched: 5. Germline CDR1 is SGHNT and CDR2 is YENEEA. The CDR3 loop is CASSALGQGDTEAFF. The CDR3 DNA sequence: TGTGCCAGCAGCGCTCTGGGACAGGGGGACACTGAAGCTTTCTTT.

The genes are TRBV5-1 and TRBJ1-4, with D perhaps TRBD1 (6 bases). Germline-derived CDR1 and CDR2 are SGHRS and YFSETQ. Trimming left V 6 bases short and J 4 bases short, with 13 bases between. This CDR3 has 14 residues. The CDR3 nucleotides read TGCGCCAGCACACAAGACAGGAGTAATGAAAAACTGTTTTTT. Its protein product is CASTQDRSNEKLFF. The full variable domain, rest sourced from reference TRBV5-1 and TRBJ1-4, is KAGVTQTPRYLIKTRGQQVTLSCSPISGHRSVSWYQQTPGQGLQFLFEYFSETQRNKGNFPGRFSGRQFSNSRSEMNVSTLELGDSALYLCASTQDRSNEKLFFGSGTQLSVL.

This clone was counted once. This chain's CDR3 is CASSHPSWGQETQYF. In DNA form, the CDR3 reads TGTGCCAGTAGTCACCCTAGCTGGGGCCAAGAGACCCAGTACTTC. The chain links TRBV19 to TRBJ2-5, with D maybe TRBD2 (5 bases). V shed 5 bases and J shed 1 base, with 14 bases lying between them. The CDR3 loop spans 15 amino acids. In germline, CDR1 is LNHDA, CDR2 SQIVND (reference sequence).

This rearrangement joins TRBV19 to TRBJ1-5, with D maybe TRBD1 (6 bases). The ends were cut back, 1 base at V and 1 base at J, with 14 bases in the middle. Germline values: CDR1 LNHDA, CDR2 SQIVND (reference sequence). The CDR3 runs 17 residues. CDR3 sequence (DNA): TGTGCCAGTAGTATAGCCCCAACAGGGTTGAGCAATCAGCCCCAGCATTTT. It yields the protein CASSIAPTGLSNQPQHF.

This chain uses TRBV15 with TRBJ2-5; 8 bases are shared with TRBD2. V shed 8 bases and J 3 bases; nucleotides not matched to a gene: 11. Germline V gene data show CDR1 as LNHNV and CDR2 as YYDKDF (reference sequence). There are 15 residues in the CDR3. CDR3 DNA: TGTGCCACCGGGGAAGCGGGGGCGGCGGAAGAGACCCAGTACTTC. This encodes CATGEAGAAEETQYF.

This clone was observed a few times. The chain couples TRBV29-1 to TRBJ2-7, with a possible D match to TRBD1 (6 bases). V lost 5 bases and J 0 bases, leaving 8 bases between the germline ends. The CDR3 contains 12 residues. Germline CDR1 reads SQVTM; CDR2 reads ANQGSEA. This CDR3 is CSVQGPSYEQYF. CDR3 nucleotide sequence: TGCAGCGTTCAGGGGCCCTCCTACGAGCAGTACTTC.